The T cell receptor beta chain described here comes from a study of T-cell memory formation after mild COVID-19. Study results and limitations: Proof of SARS-CoV-2 specificity was absent for the second-wave clones that crested on day 37. Contracting clones localized mainly to CM and EM when CD4+ and mainly to EMRA when CD8+. CD4/CD8 balance characterized clones contracting day 15 to 85, and CD4+ skew characterized later expanders.

This clonotype appeared a few times. Its antigen remains unidentified. V gave up 5 bases and J gave up 5 bases, with 15 bases separating them. The CDR3 extends over 14 amino acids. Constant-segment-primed 5'RACE gave TCR alpha and TCR beta cDNA libraries with sample barcodes and UMIs. TCRdb passed the 5' RACE reads through MiXCR, listing each CDR3 protein once. The data hold some 86,000 distinct CDR3 sequences, with around a quarter observed a single time. This TCR was sampled from a man between 18 and 29 years old who had mild COVID-19 (a few samples of this study predate the infection). Cell type and time point are not known. The material sequenced was PBMCs or a T cell subset sorted from them (not recorded which). The chain combines TRBV12-3 or TRBV12-4 with TRBJ2-5; D call uncertain. The DNA for the CDR3 is TGTGCCAGCAGTGAGGCCCTGGTTGGGGAGACCCAGTACTTC. Protein: CASSEALVGETQYF.